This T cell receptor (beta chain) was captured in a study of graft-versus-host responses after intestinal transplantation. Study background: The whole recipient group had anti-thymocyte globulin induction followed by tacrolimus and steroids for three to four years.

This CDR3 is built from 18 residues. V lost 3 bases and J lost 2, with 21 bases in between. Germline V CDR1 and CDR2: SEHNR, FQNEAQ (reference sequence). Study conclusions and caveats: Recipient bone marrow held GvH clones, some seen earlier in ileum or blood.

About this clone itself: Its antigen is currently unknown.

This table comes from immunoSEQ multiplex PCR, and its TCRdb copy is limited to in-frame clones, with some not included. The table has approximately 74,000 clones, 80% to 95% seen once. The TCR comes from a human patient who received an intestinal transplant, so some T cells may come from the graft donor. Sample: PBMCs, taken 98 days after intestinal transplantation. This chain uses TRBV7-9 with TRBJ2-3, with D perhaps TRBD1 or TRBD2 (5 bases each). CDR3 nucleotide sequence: TGTGCCAGCAGCTTCGCCCTACCCTTGGGACCCAACACAGATACGCAGTATTTT. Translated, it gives CASSFALPLGPNTDTQYF.